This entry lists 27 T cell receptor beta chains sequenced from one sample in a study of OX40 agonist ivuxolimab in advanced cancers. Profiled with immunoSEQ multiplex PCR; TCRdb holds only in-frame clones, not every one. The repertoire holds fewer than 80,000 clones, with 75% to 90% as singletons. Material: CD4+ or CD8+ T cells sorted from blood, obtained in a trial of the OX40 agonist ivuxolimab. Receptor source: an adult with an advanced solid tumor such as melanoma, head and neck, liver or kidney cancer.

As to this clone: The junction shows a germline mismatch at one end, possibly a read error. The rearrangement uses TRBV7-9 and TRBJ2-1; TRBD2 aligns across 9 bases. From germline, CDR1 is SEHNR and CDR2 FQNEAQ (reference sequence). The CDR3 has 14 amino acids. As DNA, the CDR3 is TGTGCCAGCAGTTTAGCGGGAGCCTACAATGAGCAGTTCTTC. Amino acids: CASSLAGAYNEQFF.

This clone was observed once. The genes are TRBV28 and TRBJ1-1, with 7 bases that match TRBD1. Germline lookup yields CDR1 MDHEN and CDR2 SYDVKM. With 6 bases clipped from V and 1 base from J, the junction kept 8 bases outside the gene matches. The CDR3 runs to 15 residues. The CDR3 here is CASRPSGGANTEAFF. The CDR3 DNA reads TGTGCCAGCAGGCCCTCAGGGGGAGCGAACACTGAAGCTTTCTTT.

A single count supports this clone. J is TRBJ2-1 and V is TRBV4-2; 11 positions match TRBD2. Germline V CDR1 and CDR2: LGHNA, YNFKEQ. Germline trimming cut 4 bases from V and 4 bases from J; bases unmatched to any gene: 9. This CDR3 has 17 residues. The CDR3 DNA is TGTGCCAGCAGCCCACATACTAGCGGGAGAAGATACAATGAGCAGTTCTTC. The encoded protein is CASSPHTSGRRYNEQFF.

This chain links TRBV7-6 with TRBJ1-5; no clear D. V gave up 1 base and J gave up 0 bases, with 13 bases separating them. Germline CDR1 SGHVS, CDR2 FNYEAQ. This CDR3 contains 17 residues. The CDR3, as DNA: TGTGCCAGCAGCTTAGGGTTGGGGTCGTATAGCAATCAGCCCCAGCATTTT. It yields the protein CASSLGLGSYSNQPQHF.

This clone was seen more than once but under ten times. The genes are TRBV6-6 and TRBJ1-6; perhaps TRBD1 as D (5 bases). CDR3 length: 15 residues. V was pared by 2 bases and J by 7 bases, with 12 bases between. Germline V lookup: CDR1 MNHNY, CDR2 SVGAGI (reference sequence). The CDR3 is CASSYGDRPNSPLHF. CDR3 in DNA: TGTGCCAGCAGTTACGGTGACAGACCCAATTCACCCCTCCACTTT.

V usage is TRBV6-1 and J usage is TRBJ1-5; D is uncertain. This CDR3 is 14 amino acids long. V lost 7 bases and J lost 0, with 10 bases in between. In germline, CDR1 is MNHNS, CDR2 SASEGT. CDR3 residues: CASTSTYSNQPQHF. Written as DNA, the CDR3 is TGTGCCAGCACCTCGACTTATAGCAATCAGCCCCAGCATTTT.

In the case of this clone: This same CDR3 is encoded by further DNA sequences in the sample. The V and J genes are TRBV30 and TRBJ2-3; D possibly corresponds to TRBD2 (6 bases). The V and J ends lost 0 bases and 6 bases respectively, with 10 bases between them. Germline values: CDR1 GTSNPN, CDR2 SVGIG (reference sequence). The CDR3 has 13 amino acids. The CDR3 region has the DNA TGTGCCTGGAGTGTACGACGGGGGGATACGCAGTATTTT. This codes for CAWSVRRGDTQYF.

CDR3: CASSQGWQGETQYF. CDR3 nucleotide sequence: TGCGCCAGCAGCCAAGGATGGCAGGGAGAGACCCAGTACTTC. This chain connects TRBV4-1 to TRBJ2-5, with D perhaps TRBD1 (5 bases). Germline V lookup: CDR1 MGHRA, CDR2 YSYEKL. V was shortened by 1 base and J by 4 bases, with 10 bases between the two germline ends. The CDR3 is made up of 14 amino acids.

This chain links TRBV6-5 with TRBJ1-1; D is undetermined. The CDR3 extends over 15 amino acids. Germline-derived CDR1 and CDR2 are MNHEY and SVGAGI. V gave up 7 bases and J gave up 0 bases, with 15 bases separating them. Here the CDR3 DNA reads TGTGCCAGCACTCCCCGGACGGGCATGAACACTGAAGCTTTCTTT. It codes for CASTPRTGMNTEAFF.

CDR3 loop: CAISELAGGENEQFF. DNA for the CDR3: TGTGCCATCAGCGAACTAGCGGGAGGAGAGAATGAGCAGTTCTTC. V gene TRBV10-3 combines with J gene TRBJ2-1; 12 nucleotides align to TRBD2. V was pared by 6 bases and J by 7 bases, with 7 bases of the junction left unmatched. The CDR3 is 15 amino acids. The germline CDR1 and CDR2 sequences are ENHRY and SYGVKD.

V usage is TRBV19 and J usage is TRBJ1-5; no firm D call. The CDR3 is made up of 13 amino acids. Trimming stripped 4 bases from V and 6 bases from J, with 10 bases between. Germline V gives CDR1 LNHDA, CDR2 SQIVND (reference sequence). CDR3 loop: CASSTGNVQPQHF. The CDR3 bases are TGTGCCAGTAGTACCGGAAATGTTCAGCCCCAGCATTTT. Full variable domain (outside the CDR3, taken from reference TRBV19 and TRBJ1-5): DGGITQSPKYLFRKEGQNVTLSCEQNLNHDAMYWYRQDPGQGLRLIYYSQIVNDFQKGDIAEGYSVSREKKESFPLTVTSAQKNPTAFYLCASSTGNVQPQHFGDGTRLSIL.

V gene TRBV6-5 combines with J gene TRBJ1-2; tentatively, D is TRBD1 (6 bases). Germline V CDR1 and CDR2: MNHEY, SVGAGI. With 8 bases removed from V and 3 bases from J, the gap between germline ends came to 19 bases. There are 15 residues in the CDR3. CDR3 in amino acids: CASYAPGQRHYGYTF. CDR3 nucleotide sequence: TGTGCCAGCTACGCACCGGGACAAAGGCACTATGGCTACACCTTC.

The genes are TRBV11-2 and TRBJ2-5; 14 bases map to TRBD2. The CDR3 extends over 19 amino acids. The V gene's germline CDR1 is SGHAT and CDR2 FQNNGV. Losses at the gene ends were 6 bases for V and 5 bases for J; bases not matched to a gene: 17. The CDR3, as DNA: TGTGCCAGCAGTATTACCGGGACTAGCGGGAGAGGGGAGCGGGAGACCCAGTACTTC. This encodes CASSITGTSGRGERETQYF. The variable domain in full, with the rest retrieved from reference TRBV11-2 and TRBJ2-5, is EAGVAQSPRYKIIEKRQSVAFWCNPISGHATLYWYQQILGQGPKLLIQFQNNGVVDDSQLPKDRFSAERLKGVDSTLKIQPAKLEDSAVYLCASSITGTSGRGERETQYFGPGTRLLVL.

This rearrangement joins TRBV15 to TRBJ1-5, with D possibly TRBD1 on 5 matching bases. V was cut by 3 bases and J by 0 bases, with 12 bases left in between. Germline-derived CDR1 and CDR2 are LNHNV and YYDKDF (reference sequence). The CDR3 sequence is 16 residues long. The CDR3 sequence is CATSRGGRNSNQPQHF. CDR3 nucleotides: TGTGCCACCAGCAGGGGGGGGAGAAATAGCAATCAGCCCCAGCATTTT.

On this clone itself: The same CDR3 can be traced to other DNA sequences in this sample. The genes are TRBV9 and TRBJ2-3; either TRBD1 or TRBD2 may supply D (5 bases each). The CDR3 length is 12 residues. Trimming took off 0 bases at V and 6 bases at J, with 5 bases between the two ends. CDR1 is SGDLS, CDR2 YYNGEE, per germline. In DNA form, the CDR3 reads TGTGCCAGCAGCGTAGGGGGGGATACGCAGTATTTT. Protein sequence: CASSVGGDTQYF.

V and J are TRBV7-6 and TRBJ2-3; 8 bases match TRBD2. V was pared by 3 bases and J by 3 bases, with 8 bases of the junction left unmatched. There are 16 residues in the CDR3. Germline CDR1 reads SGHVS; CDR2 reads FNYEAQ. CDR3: CASSFQRERGTDTQYF. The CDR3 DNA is TGTGCCAGCAGCTTCCAGCGGGAGAGGGGGACAGATACGCAGTATTTT.

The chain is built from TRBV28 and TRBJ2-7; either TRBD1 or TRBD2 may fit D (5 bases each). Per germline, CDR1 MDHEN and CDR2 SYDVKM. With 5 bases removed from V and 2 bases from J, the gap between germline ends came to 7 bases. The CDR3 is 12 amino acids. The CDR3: CASSRGPYEQYF. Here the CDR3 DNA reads TGTGCCAGCAGTAGGGGACCCTACGAGCAGTACTTC. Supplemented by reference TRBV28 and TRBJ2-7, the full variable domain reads DVKVTQSSRYLVKRTGEKVFLECVQDMDHENMFWYRQDPGLGLRLIYFSYDVKMKEKGDIPEGYSVSREKKERFSLILESASTNQTSMYLCASSRGPYEQYFGPGTRLTVT.

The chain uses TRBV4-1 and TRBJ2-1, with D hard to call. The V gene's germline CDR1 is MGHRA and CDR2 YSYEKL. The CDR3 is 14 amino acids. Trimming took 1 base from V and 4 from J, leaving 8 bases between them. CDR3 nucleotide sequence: TGCGCCAGCAGCCAAGGGGCCAGGTACAATGAGCAGTTCTTC. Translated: CASSQGARYNEQFF.

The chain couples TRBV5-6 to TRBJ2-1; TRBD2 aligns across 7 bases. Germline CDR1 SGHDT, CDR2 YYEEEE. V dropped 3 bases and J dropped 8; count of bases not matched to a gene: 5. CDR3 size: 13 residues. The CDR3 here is CASSSGLIYEQFF. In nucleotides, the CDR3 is TGTGCCAGCAGCTCGGGACTAATCTATGAGCAGTTCTTC.

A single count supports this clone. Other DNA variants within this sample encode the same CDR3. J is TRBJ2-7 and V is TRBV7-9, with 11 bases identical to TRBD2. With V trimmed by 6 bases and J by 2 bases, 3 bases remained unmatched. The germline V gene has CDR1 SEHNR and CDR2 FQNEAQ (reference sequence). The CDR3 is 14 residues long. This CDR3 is CASSLGLAAYEQYF. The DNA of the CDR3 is TGTGCCAGCAGTCTGGGACTAGCGGCCTACGAGCAGTACTTC.

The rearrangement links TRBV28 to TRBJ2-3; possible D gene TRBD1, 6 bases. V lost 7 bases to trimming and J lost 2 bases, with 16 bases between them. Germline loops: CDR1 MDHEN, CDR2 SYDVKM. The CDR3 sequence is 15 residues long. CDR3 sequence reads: CASTARGQDTDTQYF. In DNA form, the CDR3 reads TGTGCCAGCACCGCCCGGGGACAAGACACAGATACGCAGTATTTT.

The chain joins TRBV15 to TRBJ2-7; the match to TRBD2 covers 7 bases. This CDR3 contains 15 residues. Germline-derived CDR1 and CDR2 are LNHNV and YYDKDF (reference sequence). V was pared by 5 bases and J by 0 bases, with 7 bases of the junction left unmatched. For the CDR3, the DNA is TGTGCCACCAGCGACCTTACTAGCGCCTCCTACGAGCAGTACTTC. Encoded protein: CATSDLTSASYEQYF.

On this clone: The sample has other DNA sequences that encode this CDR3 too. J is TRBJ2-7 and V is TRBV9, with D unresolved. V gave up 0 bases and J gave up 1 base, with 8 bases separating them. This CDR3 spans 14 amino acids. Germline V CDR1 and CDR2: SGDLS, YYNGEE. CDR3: CASSVATGSYEQYF. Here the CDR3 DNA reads TGTGCCAGCAGCGTAGCTACGGGTTCCTACGAGCAGTACTTC.

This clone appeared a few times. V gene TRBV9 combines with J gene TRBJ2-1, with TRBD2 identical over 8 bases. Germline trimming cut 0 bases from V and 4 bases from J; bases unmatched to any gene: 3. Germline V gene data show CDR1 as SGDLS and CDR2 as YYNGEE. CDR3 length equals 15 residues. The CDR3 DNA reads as TGTGCCAGCAGCGTAGGAATAGCGGGGTACAATGAGCAGTTCTTC. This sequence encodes CASSVGIAGYNEQFF.

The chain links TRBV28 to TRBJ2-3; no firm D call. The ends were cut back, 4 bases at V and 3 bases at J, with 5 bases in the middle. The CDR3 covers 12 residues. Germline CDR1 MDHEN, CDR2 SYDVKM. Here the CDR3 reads CASSSGTDTQYF. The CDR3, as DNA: TGTGCCAGCAGTTCTGGGACAGATACGCAGTATTTT.

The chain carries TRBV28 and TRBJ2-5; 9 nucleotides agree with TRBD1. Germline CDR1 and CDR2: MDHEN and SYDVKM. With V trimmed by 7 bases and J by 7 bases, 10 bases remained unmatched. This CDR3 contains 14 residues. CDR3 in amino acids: CASISPGTGWTQYF. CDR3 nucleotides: TGTGCCAGCATTTCCCCAGGGACAGGGTGGACCCAGTACTTC. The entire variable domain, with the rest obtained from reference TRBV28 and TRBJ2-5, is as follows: DVKVTQSSRYLVKRTGEKVFLECVQDMDHENMFWYRQDPGLGLRLIYFSYDVKMKEKGDIPEGYSVSREKKERFSLILESASTNQTSMYLCASISPGTGWTQYFGPGTRLLVL.

CDR3 protein: CASRDSQYNEQFF. In DNA form, the CDR3 reads TGTGCCAGCAGGGACTCACAGTACAATGAGCAGTTCTTC. The chain links TRBV28 to TRBJ2-1, with a tentative D call TRBD2 (5 bases). This CDR3 region has 13 residues. V lost 6 bases, J lost 4 bases, and 10 bases lay in between. Germline assignment: CDR1 MDHEN and CDR2 SYDVKM. Complete variable domain (other parts from reference TRBV28 and TRBJ2-1): DVKVTQSSRYLVKRTGEKVFLECVQDMDHENMFWYRQDPGLGLRLIYFSYDVKMKEKGDIPEGYSVSREKKERFSLILESASTNQTSMYLCASRDSQYNEQFFGPGTRLTVL.